The 9 T cell receptor beta chains presented below share a single source sample, sequenced in a study of cytomegalovirus exposure and HLA in healthy donors (dated by TCRdb to the late 2010s). The library was produced with the immunoSEQ multiplex PCR assay. For the multiplex PCR, a mixture combining 60 forward primers for TCR Vbeta segments and 13 reverse primers for TCR Jbeta segments was used. Not all clones reach the TCRdb copy of this immuneACCESS table, which keeps in-frame sequences only. Checked studies attribute under half of the gap to unresolved V genes and leave the rest unexplained. This sample is represented by some 200,000 clones; around four fifths of them were singletons. The ten largest clones represent about 1.5% of the sample. The sample taken for sequencing was PBMCs. The receptors were gathered from a man in his fifties or sixties in good health and CMV-seronegative.

V usage is TRBV30 and J usage is TRBJ2-1, with 9 nucleotides matching TRBD2. In germline, CDR1 is GTSNPN, CDR2 SVGIG (reference sequence). CDR3 length: 14 residues. The V gene end was trimmed by 3 bases and the J gene end by 12 bases; junction bases not matched to a gene: 12. The CDR3 loop is CAWRNSGSKVAQFF. CDR3 sequence (DNA): TGTGCCTGGAGGAATAGCGGGAGTAAAGTAGCGCAGTTCTTC.

This clone was picked up one time. The chain employs TRBV12-5 and TRBJ1-5; no definite D call. V was trimmed by 1 base and J by 7 bases, leaving 8 bases between them. The CDR3 covers 13 residues. The V gene's germline CDR1 is LGHNT and CDR2 FRNRAP. CDR3 residues: CASGLEAGQPQHF. For the CDR3, the DNA is TGTGCTAGTGGTTTGGAAGCGGGACAGCCCCAGCATTTT.

The rearrangement joins TRBV6-5 to TRBJ1-4, with 8 positions matching TRBD1. Germline V gives CDR1 MNHEY, CDR2 SVGAGI. The V segment lost 5 bases and the J segment 10 bases; nucleotides outside the gene matches: 6. The CDR3 covers 13 residues. The CDR3 DNA reads as TGTGCCAGCAGTGAGACAGGGGTCGGAAAACTGTTTTTT. It specifies CASSETGVGKLFF.

The chain joins TRBV27 to TRBJ1-6; D gene unclear. V lost 3 bases and J 0 bases, leaving 9 bases between the germline ends. Looked up from germline, CDR1 is MNHEY and CDR2 is SMNVEV (reference sequence). This CDR3 spans 16 amino acids. The CDR3 spells CASSFGGLSYNSPLHF. DNA of the CDR3: TGTGCCAGCAGTTTTGGCGGACTCTCCTATAATTCACCCCTCCACTTT.

Of note for this clone: Other DNA sequences from this sample encode an identical CDR3 as well. This CDR3 is CASSSQGGNTEAFF. The CDR3 DNA sequence: TGTGCCAGCAGTTCTCAGGGGGGGAACACTGAAGCTTTCTTT. V gene TRBV7-3 combines with J gene TRBJ1-1; 7 bases match TRBD1. The CDR3 is 14 residues long. The junction had 5 bases not matched to a gene; V was cut back by 6 bases and J by 1 base. Germline CDR1 reads SGHTA; CDR2 reads FQGTGA.

This chain uses TRBV19 with TRBJ1-5; D is perhaps TRBD1 (5 bases). The V end lost 1 base, the J end lost 7 bases, and 11 bases lay between the germline ends. Germline CDR1 is LNHDA and CDR2 is SQIVND (reference sequence). This CDR3 region has 14 residues. The CDR3 DNA reads as TGTGCCAGTAGTATAGGCCGGGGGAACCAGCCCCAGCATTTT. It is translated as CASSIGRGNQPQHF.

Concerning this clone itself: This sample also contains other DNA sequences that code for the same CDR3. V usage is TRBV18 and J usage is TRBJ1-1; TRBD1 matches at 7 bases. This CDR3 has 12 residues. The trim removed 5 bases at V and 5 bases at J, leaving 2 bases unmatched. The germline gives CDR1 KGHSH, CDR2 LQKENI. DNA for the CDR3: TGTGCCAGCTCATCGGACAGGACTGAAGCTTTCTTT. Translated: CASSSDRTEAFF. Supplemented by reference TRBV18 and TRBJ1-1, the full variable domain reads NAGVMQNPRHLVRRRGQEARLRCSPMKGHSHVYWYRQLPEEGLKFMVYLQKENIIDESGMPKERFSAEFPKEGPSILRIQQVVRGDSAAYFCASSSDRTEAFFGQGTRLTVV.

This clone was observed a few times. V gene TRBV18 combines with J gene TRBJ1-1; D gene unclear. V gave up 3 bases and J gave up 11 bases, with 19 bases separating them. Germline assignment: CDR1 KGHSH and CDR2 LQKENI. The length of the CDR3 is 14 residues. The CDR3 sequence: CASSPPFRSLRAFF. For the CDR3, the DNA is TGTGCCAGCTCACCCCCTTTTCGGTCCTTGAGGGCTTTCTTT. The complete variable domain, with remaining parts taken from reference TRBV18 and TRBJ1-1, reads NAGVMQNPRHLVRRRGQEARLRCSPMKGHSHVYWYRQLPEEGLKFMVYLQKENIIDESGMPKERFSAEFPKEGPSILRIQQVVRGDSAAYFCASSPPFRSLRAFFGQGTRLTVV.

The CDR3 DNA follows: TGCGCCAGCAGCTTGCCGACAGGGCACGGGGAGCTGTTTTTT. It translates to CASSLPTGHGELFF. This sequence joins TRBV5-1 and TRBJ2-2; 7 bases align to TRBD1. The CDR3 totals 14 residues. V dropped 1 base and J dropped 7; count of bases not matched to a gene: 4. The germline V gene encodes CDR1 SGHRS and CDR2 YFSETQ.